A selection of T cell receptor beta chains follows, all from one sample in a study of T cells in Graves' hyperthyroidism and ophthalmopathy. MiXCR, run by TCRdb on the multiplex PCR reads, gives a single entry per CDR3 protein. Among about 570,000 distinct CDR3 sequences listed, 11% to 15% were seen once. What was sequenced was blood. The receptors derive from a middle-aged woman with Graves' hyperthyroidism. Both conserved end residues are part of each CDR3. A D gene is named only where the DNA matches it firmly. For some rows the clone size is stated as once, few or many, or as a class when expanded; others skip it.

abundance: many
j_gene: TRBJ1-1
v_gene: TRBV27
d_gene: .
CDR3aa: CASSLSVGSATEAFF
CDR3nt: TGTGCCAGCAGTTTATCGGTAGGATCGGCCACTGAAGCTTTCTTT

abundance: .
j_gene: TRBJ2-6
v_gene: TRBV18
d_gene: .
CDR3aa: CASSPNFNVLTF
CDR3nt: TGTGCCAGCTCACCCAACTTCAACGTCCTGACTTTC

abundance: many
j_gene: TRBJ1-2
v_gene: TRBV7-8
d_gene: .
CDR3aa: CASSLALANYGYTF
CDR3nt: TGTGCCAGCAGCTTAGCGTTAGCCAACTATGGCTACACCTTC

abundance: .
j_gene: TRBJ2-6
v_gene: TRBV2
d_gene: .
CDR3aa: CASSEFGANVLTF
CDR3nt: TGTGCCAGCAGTGAATTTGGGGCCAACGTCCTGACTTTC

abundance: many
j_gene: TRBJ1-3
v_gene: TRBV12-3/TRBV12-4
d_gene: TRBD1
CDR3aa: CASSQGVENTIYF
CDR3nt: TGTGCCAGCAGCCAGGGGGTGGAAAACACCATATATTTT

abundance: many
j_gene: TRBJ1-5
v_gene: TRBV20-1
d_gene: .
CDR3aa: CSARDHLGVGAPQHF
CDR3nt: TGCAGTGCTAGAGATCACTTGGGGGTGGGGGCACCCCAGCATTTT

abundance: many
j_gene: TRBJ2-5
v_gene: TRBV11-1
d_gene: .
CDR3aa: CASSDETQYF
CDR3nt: TGTGCCAGCAGCGATGAGACCCAGTACTTC

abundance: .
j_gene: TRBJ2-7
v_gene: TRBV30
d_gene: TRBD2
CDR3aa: CAWSGLAGSYEQYF
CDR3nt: TGTGCCTGGAGTGGACTAGCGGGAAGCTACGAGCAGTACTTC

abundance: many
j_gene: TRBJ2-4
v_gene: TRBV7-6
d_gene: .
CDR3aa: CASSLDDGHGSKNIQYF
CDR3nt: TGTGCCAGCAGCTTAGACGATGGACATGGGTCAAAAAACATTCAGTACTTC

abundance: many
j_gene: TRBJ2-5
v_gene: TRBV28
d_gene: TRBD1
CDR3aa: CASRRQGGETQYF
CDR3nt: TGTGCCAGCAGGAGACAGGGTGGGGAGACCCAGTACTTC

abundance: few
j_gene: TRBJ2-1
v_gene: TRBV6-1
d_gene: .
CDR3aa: CASSDRLLDNEQFF
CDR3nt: TGTGCCAGCAGTGATAGATTATTAGACAATGAGCAGTTCTTC

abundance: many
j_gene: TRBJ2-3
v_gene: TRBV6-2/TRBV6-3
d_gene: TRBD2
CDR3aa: CASSYEGTSGSGVRDTQYF
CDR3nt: TGTGCCAGCAGTTACGAGGGGACTAGCGGGAGTGGTGTGAGAGATACGCAGTATTTT

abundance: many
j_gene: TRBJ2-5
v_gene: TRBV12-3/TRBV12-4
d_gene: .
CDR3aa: CASSLGGSETQYF
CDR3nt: TGTGCCAGCAGTTTGGGTGGGAGTGAGACCCAGTACTTC

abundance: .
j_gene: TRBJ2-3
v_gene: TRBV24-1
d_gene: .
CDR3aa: CATSDWDTQYF
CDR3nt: TGTGCCACCAGTGATTGGGATACGCAGTATTTT

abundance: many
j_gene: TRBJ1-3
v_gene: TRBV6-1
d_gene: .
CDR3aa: CASSEAHGGSSGNTIYF
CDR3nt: TGTGCCAGCAGTGAAGCGCATGGGGGAAGCTCTGGAAACACCATATATTTT

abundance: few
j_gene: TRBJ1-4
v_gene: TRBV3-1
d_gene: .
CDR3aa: CASSPSGGGHEKLFF
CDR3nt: TGTGCCAGCAGCCCAAGCGGAGGGGGACATGAAAAACTGTTTTTT

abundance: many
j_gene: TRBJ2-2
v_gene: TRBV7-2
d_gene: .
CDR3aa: CASGGTSTGGELFF
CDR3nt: TGTGCCAGCGGTGGGACAAGCACGGGCGGGGAGCTGTTTTTT

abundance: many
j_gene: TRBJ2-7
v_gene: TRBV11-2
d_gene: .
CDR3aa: CASSLGSPYEQYF
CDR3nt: TGTGCCAGCAGCTTAGGGTCACCCTACGAGCAGTACTTC

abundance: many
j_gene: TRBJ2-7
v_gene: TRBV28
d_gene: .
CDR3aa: CASSLSLGQGPRQYF
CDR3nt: TGTGCCAGCAGTCTTTCTTTAGGCCAGGGTCCTCGGCAGTACTTC

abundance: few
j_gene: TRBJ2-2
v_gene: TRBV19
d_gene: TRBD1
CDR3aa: CASSMFQGAMAGELFF
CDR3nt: TGTGCCAGTAGTATGTTTCAGGGGGCGATGGCCGGGGAGCTGTTTTTT

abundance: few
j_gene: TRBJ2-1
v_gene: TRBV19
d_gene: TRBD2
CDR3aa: CASSRPSGSSYNEQFF
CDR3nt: TGTGCCAGTAGTAGACCTAGCGGGAGCTCCTACAATGAGCAGTTCTTC

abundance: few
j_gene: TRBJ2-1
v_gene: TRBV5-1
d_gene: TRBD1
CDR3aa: CASSPLGTGSPVNNEQFF
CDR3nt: TGCGCCAGCAGCCCCCTGGGGACAGGGTCACCTGTTAACAATGAGCAGTTCTTC

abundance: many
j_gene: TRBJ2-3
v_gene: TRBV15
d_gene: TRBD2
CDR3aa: CATSGTKADTQYF
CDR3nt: TGTGCCACCAGCGGGACTAAGGCAGATACGCAGTATTTT

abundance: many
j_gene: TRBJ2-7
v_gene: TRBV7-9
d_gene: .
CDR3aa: CASSWSSTYEQYF
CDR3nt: TGTGCCAGCAGCTGGTCCAGTACCTACGAGCAGTACTTC

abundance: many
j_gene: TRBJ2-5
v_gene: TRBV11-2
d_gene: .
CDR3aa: CASSRRERETQYF
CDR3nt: TGTGCCAGCAGCCGACGGGAGCGGGAGACCCAGTACTTC

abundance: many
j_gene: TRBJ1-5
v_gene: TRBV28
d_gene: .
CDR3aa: CASSPSQLLMTGGNQPQHF
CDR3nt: TGTGCCAGCAGTCCGTCCCAACTACTTATGACAGGAGGGAATCAGCCCCAGCATTTT

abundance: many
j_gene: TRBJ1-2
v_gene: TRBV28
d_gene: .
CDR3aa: CASSRGGPNYGYTF
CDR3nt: TGTGCCAGCAGCCGGGGGGGGCCTAACTATGGCTACACCTTC

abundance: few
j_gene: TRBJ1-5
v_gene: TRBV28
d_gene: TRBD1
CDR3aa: CASRGQYNQPQHF
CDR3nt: TGTGCCAGCAGGGGACAGTACAATCAGCCCCAGCATTTT

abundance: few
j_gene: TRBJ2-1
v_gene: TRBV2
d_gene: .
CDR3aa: CASIKDIIGWDEQFF
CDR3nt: TGTGCCAGCATTAAGGACATTATCGGGTGGGATGAGCAGTTCTTC

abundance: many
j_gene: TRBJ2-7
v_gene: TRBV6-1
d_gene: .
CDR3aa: CASSADSIYEQYF
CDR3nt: TGTGCCAGCAGCGCCGACAGTATCTACGAGCAGTACTTC

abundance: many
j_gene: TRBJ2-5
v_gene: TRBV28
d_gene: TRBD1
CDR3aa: CASSRDSESFRYF
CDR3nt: TGTGCCAGCAGCAGGGACAGCGAGAGTTTTAGGTACTTC

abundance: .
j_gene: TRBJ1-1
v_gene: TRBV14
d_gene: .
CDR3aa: CASSQVETEAFF
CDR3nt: TGTGCCAGCAGCCAAGTTGAAACTGAAGCTTTCTTT

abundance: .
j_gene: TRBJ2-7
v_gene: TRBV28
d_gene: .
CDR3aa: CASSSQQLFGTLYEQYF
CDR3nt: TGTGCCAGCAGTTCCCAACAGTTATTCGGGACTCTCTACGAGCAGTACTTC

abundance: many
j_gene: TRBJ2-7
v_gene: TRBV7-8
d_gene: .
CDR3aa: CASSPIIRDGSSYEQYF
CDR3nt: TGTGCCAGCAGCCCAATTATCCGGGACGGGTCTTCGTACGAGCAGTACTTC

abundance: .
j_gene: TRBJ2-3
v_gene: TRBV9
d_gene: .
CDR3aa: CASSVGPQGTQYF
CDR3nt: TGTGCCAGCAGCGTAGGCCCCCAAGGTACGCAGTATTTT

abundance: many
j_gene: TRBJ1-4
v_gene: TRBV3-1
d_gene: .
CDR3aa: CASSQDLEEEKLFF
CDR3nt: TGTGCCAGCAGCCAAGACCTAGAGGAGGAAAAACTGTTTTTT

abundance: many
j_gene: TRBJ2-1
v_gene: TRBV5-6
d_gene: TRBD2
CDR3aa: CASSFPGLADNEQFF
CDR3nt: TGTGCCAGCAGCTTTCCGGGACTAGCAGACAATGAGCAGTTCTTC